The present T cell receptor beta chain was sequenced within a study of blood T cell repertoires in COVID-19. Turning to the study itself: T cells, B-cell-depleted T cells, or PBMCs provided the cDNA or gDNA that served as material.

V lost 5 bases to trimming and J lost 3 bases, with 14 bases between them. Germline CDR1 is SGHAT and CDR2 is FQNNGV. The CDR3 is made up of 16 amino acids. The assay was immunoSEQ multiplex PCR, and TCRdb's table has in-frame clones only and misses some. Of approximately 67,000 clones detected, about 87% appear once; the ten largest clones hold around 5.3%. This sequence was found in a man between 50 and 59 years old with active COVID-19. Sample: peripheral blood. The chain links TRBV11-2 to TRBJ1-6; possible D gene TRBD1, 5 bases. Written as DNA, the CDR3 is TGTGCCAGCAGCCATTACTCAACAGGCTATAATTCACCCCTCCACTTT. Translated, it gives CASSHYSTGYNSPLHF.